One sample yielded the 3 T cell receptor beta chains listed below, sequenced in a study of blood T cell repertoires in COVID-19. TCRdb keeps only in-frame clones here, not all; method: immunoSEQ multiplex PCR. The data hold over 80,000 clones, with roughly nine tenths observed a single time. The sequenced material came from peripheral blood. These TCRs come from a man aged 50-60 years with acute or convalescent COVID-19.

The chain combines TRBV9 with TRBJ1-2, with 8 bases that match TRBD1. This CDR3 has 14 amino acids. J lost 5 bases, V lost 3 bases, and 6 bases had no gene match. CDR1 is SGDLS and CDR2 is YYNGEE in the germline V gene. The CDR3 bases are TGTGCCAGCAGCGCCACAGGGGGTAATTATGGCTACACCTTC. Its translation: CASSATGGNYGYTF.

The chain is built from TRBV7-2 and TRBJ2-3; tentatively, D is TRBD2 (6 bases). V was trimmed by 1 base and J by 6 bases, leaving 11 bases between them. The CDR3 sequence is 14 residues long. Germline V gives CDR1 SGHTA, CDR2 FQGNSA. In DNA, the CDR3 is TGTGCCAGCAGCTTAGGGGCCCTAGCGGATACGCAGTATTTT. Protein product: CASSLGALADTQYF.

The chain combines TRBV7-2 with TRBJ2-7; weak D call: TRBD1 (7 bases). The germline V gene has CDR1 SGHTA and CDR2 FQGNSA. There are 15 residues in the CDR3. V dropped 1 base and J dropped 9 bases, with 19 bases sitting between them. The CDR3 region is CASSLGQGRQGGQYF. Written as DNA, the CDR3 is TGTGCCAGCAGCTTAGGGCAGGGGCGACAGGGAGGGCAGTACTTC.